This TCR beta chain was captured by sequencing in a study of blood T cells in healthy people across ages. It was with a sample-barcoded 5' primer and a J-beta primer mix that a second PCR of roughly 7 to 12 cycles was run. TCRdb reprocessed the 5' RACE reads with MiXCR, giving one entry per CDR3 protein. The sample lists about 1.8 million distinct CDR3 sequences; less than 50% were seen once. The sample holds a few counts of this clonotype. The CDR3 consists of 15 residues. Germline lookup yields CDR1 MNHNS and CDR2 SASEGT. V dropped 7 bases and J dropped 0 bases, with 13 bases sitting between them. This chain joins TRBV6-1 and TRBJ1-5; D ambiguous. The TCR sequence derives from a woman in her thirties or forties in good health. What was sequenced was blood. The CDR3 reads CASTQRLSSNQPQHF. CDR3 coding DNA: TGTGCCAGCACCCAAAGGTTGAGTAGCAATCAGCCCCAGCATTTT.